This T cell receptor (beta chain) emerged from a study of neurological immune-mediated disorders. Study-level findings and limits: The greatest TCR clonal expansion occurred in HTLV-1-associated myelopathy and the least in multiple sclerosis, which fell below healthy controls.

It was from 2 million PBMCs stored at -80 C that the unsorted libraries were obtained. The CDR3 loop spans 11 amino acids. Between the trimmed V and J ends, which lost 8 bases and 1 base, there was a span of 3 bases. Germline loops: CDR1 MGHRA, CDR2 YSYEKL. Each TCR transcript was tagged with a 10-nucleotide random UMI during 5'RACE. Every sequencing run generated over 170 million TCR-beta sequences from 15-18 subjects. TCRdb re-derived calls from the 5' RACE reads in MiXCR, one entry per CDR3 protein. The profile shows about 46,000 distinct CDR3 sequences, roughly 4.1% of them singletons. This clonotype has at least ten counts. Its antigen is currently unknown.

The genes are TRBV4-1 and TRBJ2-1; D not certain. Sequencing was done on a sample of PBMCs. This clonotype was sampled from a woman in her sixties with multiple sclerosis. The CDR3 reads CASGSYNEQFF. The CDR3, as DNA: TGCGCCAGCGGTTCCTACAATGAGCAGTTCTTC.